This paragraph covers one T cell receptor (beta chain) sequence. This sample was included in a study of blood T cell repertoires in COVID-19. Original data processing: Counts of nucleated cells, estimated from reference gene primer amplification, were obtained. Data came from immunoSEQ multiplex PCR; TCRdb stores just in-frame clones and leaves some out. Clonal size and the V and J genes are those of that table, whereas D and trimming came from the DNA. This table has under 250,000 clones, roughly 82% appearing once. CDR3 size: 11 residues. Germline V gene data show CDR1 as MNHNY and CDR2 as SVGAGI (reference sequence). V was pared by 7 bases and J by 1 base, with 3 bases between.

The source material was peripheral blood. The J gene is TRBJ2-3, the V gene TRBV6-6; D unclear. The TCR originated in a woman aged 80 or over with COVID-19, enrolled during active disease. CDR3 amino acids: CASIGTDTQYF. The CDR3 bases are TGTGCCAGCATAGGCACAGATACGCAGTATTTT.